The rows below give T cell receptor beta chains drawn from one sample of a study of shared clonotypes between healthy human individuals. The data were produced by immunoSEQ multiplex PCR, yet TCRdb's version contains in-frame clones alone and is incomplete. There are more than 1.2 million clones in the sample; 98% to 99% occur only once, and about 0.35% lies in the top ten. The sequenced sample was naive CD4+ T cells sorted from blood. All receptors derive from a man aged 25 to 45 in good health. Each CDR3 is given with its conserved first and last residue. A D gene is named only where the DNA matches it firmly. Clone size appears in some rows only: once, few, many, or a class for an expanded clone.

v_gene	j_gene	d_gene	abundance	CDR3nt	CDR3aa
TRBV7-2	TRBJ2-2	TRBD2	-	TGTGCCAGCAGTTATCGGATAGCGGGAGGGGGCACCGGGGAGCTGTTTTTT	CASSYRIAGGGTGELFF
TRBV6-5	TRBJ2-7	TRBD1	-	TGTGCCAGCAGTTACTCGGCCGGGACAGGCATCGAGCAGTACTTC	CASSYSAGTGIEQYF
TRBV5-1	TRBJ2-7	-	-	TGCGCCAGCAGCTTGAGTTCGATCTACGAGCAGTACTTC	CASSLSSIYEQYF
TRBV20-1	TRBJ2-7	-	-	TGCAGTGCTAGTCAACCCGACGAGCAGTACTTC	CSASQPDEQYF
TRBV10-3	TRBJ1-1	-	-	TGTGCCATCAGTGAGCAGGGTAGGAACACTGAAGCTTTCTTT	CAISEQGRNTEAFF
TRBV21-1	TRBJ2-7	-	-	TGTGCCAGCAGCAACAGGGCAGGGAAATTCTACGAGCAGTACTTC	CASSNRAGKFYEQYF
TRBV5-4	TRBJ2-7	-	-	TGTGCCAGCAGCTCCACAGTCTACGAGCAGTACTTC	CASSSTVYEQYF
TRBV5-5	TRBJ2-7	-	-	TGTGCCAGCGGAACAGGGAACTACGAGCAGTACTTC	CASGTGNYEQYF
TRBV5-1	TRBJ1-4	-	few	TGCGCCAGCAGGGGAGGGGGGAGAGGAAATGAAAAACTGTTTTTT	CASRGGGRGNEKLFF
TRBV4-3	TRBJ1-5	-	-	TGCGCCAGCAGCGAAGATCTGGGTCATTATCAGCCCCAGCATTTT	CASSEDLGHYQPQHF
TRBV11-2	TRBJ2-7	TRBD1	-	TGTGCCAGCAGCTTGATCCCGGGACAGGGGTACTACGAGCAGTACTTC	CASSLIPGQGYYEQYF
TRBV5-5	TRBJ1-5	-	-	TGTGCCAGCAGCTTGGCCCCACAGGTCTACAATCAGCCCCAGCATTTT	CASSLAPQVYNQPQHF